This T cell receptor beta chain was captured by sequencing in a study of pediatric ulcerative colitis. Clones were sequenced by immunoSEQ multiplex PCR, and TCRdb holds only the in-frame ones, with some missing. The profile covers about 25,000 clones, with 65% to 80% appearing a single time and about 7.8% taken by the ten largest. Rectal tissue came from one to two pinch biopsies taken at colonoscopy. There are 15 residues in the CDR3. V lost 2 bases to trimming and J lost 5 bases, with 12 bases between them. CDR1 and CDR2 from the germline V gene are LGHNT and FRNRAP. The sequencing sample was made of gut tissue. The chain combines TRBV12-5 with TRBJ2-2; D tentatively fits TRBD1 or TRBD2 (6 bases each). The sequence came from a boy aged 5-17 years with severe ulcerative colitis. In nucleotides, the CDR3 is TGTGCTAGTGGTTTGCTGAGGGGGGAGACCGGGGAGCTGTTTTTT. It yields the protein CASGLLRGETGELFF.